This T cell receptor beta chain was found in a study of spatial heterogeneity in lung cancer. Across the study: More than eight raw reads, on average, carried each unique TCR and UMI combination.

This sample's time point: sample taken at primary tumor resection. Sequencing was performed on whole RNA extracted from tumor and nontumor lung tissue, or from frozen PBMC, and the material was left unsorted. 55 to 80 TRACERx patients with early, untreated non-small cell lung cancer donated samples. This clonotype has ten or more counts. In a library made to pick up alpha chains, this beta chain is a stray read with a size that means little. A distinct unique molecular identifier was carried by each TCR cDNA molecule. TCRdb passed the 5' RACE reads through MiXCR, listing each CDR3 protein once. The data show about 6,900 distinct CDR3 sequences, around 3.6% seen once. CDR3 length equals 15 residues. The V segment lost 6 bases and the J segment 2 bases; nucleotides outside the gene matches: 3. The germline CDR1 and CDR2 sequences are SNHLY and FYNNEI.

Here the sequenced sample was normal lung tissue next to the tumor, taken at surgery. This clonotype was obtained from a female donor with early-stage non-small cell lung cancer. This sequence joins TRBV2 and TRBJ2-7; 14 nucleotides align to TRBD2. The CDR3 region has the DNA TGTGCCAGCAGCGGACTAGCGGGGGGCACCTACGAGCAGTACTTC. It yields the protein CASSGLAGGTYEQYF.